This TCR beta chain was captured by sequencing in a study of blood T cell repertoires in COVID-19. Overall study context: PBMCs, B-cell-depleted T cells, or T cells provided the cDNA or gDNA that made up the material.

Those enrolled in Seattle joined during active infection and were followed longitudinally afterward. TCRdb's table, derived via immunoSEQ multiplex PCR, lists solely in-frame clones and lacks some. Here the sample spans roughly 380,000 clones, approximately 91% being singletons. V shed 2 bases and J shed 0 bases, with 11 bases lying between them. Germline assignment: CDR1 MNHNS and CDR2 SASEGT. CDR3 size: 16 residues. The receptor was derived from a woman aged 40 to 49 with COVID-19, enrolled during active disease. The sample was peripheral blood. The chain uses TRBV6-1 and TRBJ1-5; the D is unclear. CDR3 DNA: TGTGCCAGCAGTGAATTAAGAGTCCTTAGCAATCAGCCCCAGCATTTT. This encodes CASSELRVLSNQPQHF.